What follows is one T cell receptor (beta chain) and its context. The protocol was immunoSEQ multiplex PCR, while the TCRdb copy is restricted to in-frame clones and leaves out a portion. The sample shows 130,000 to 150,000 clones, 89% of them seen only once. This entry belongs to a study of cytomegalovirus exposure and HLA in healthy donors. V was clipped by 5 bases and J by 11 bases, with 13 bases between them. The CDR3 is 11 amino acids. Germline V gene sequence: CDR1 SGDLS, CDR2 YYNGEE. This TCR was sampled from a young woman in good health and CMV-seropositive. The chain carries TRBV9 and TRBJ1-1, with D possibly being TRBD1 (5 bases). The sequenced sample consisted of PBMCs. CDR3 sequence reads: CASRSGMWAFF. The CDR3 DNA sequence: TGTGCCAGCAGGTCAGGGATGTGGGCTTTCTTT.